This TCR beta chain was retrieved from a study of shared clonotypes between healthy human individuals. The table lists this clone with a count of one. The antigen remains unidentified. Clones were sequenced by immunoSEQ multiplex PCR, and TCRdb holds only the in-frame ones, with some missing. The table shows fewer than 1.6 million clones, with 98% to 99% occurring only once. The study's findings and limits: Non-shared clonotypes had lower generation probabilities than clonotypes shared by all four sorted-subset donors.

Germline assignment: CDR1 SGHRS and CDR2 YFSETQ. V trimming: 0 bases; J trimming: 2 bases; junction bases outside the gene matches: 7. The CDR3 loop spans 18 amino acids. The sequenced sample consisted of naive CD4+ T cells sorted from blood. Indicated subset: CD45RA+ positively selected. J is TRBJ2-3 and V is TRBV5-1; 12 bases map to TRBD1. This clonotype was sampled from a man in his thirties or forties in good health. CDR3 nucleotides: TGCGCCAGCAGCTTGGATCCTAGGGGACAGGGGGCCACAGATACGCAGTATTTT. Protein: CASSLDPRGQGATDTQYF.